One sample yielded the 8 T cell receptor beta chains listed below, sequenced in a study of blood T cell repertoires in COVID-19. Generated by immunoSEQ multiplex PCR, the TCRdb table keeps only in-frame clones and is missing some. Altogether about 210,000 clones are present, around four fifths being singletons, with the ten largest covering 0.9% to 0.95%. The specimen sequenced was peripheral blood. These receptors came from a man between 60 and 75 years old with COVID-19, enrolled during active disease.

This chain links TRBV7-9 with TRBJ2-1; 11 bases are a match to TRBD2. CDR1 is SEHNR and CDR2 is FQNEAQ in the germline V gene (reference sequence). The CDR3 totals 14 residues. V trimming: 3 bases; J trimming: 14 bases; junction bases outside the gene matches: 9. The CDR3 DNA sequence: TGTGCCAGCAGCTTGCGTAGCGGGAGGGCCGAGGAGTTCTTC. As protein: CASSLRSGRAEEFF.

This chain connects TRBV5-1 to TRBJ2-2; D call uncertain. Germline V CDR1 and CDR2: SGHRS, YFSETQ. This CDR3 comprises 12 residues. The germline V and J ends were trimmed by 4 bases and 9 bases, with 10 bases remaining between them. The CDR3, as DNA: TGCGCCAGCAGCGAGGTTCGCCGGGAGCTGTTTTTT. As protein: CASSEVRRELFF.

This clone was detected only a few times. The CDR3 here is CASSYGQGSSYEQYF. The DNA for the CDR3 is TGTGCCAGCAGCTATGGACAGGGAAGCTCCTACGAGCAGTACTTC. V is TRBV7-2 and J is TRBJ2-7, with 8 nucleotides matching TRBD1. CDR1 SGHTA and CDR2 FQGNSA come from the germline V gene. V lost 4 bases to trimming and J lost 0 bases; unmatched junction nucleotides: 5. The CDR3 runs 15 residues. Full variable domain (missing parts from reference TRBV7-2 and TRBJ2-7): GAGVSQSPSNKVTEKGKDVELRCDPISGHTALYWYRQSLGQGLEFLIYFQGNSAPDKSGLPSDRFSAERTGGSVSTLTIQRTQQEDSAVYLCASSYGQGSSYEQYFGPGTRLTVT.

This chain's CDR3 is CAIRGSGIDTGELFF. The DNA of the CDR3 is TGTGCCATCCGAGGTAGCGGGATAGACACCGGGGAGCTGTTTTTT. This chain joins TRBV10-3 and TRBJ2-2; 8 nucleotides match TRBD2. This CDR3 comprises 15 residues. V shed 8 bases and J 3 bases; nucleotides not matched to a gene: 8. Germline CDR1 ENHRY, CDR2 SYGVKD.

The chain carries TRBV28 and TRBJ2-7; the D is unclear. The CDR3 covers 12 residues. V lost 3 bases and J lost 12, with 15 bases in between. The germline V gene encodes CDR1 MDHEN and CDR2 SYDVKM. The CDR3 DNA follows: TGTGCCAGCAGTTTGGTTAGCAGAGAGATGTACTTC. Amino acids: CASSLVSREMYF.

The J gene is TRBJ1-2, the V gene TRBV3-1 (or the pseudogene TRBV3-2); 9 bases fit TRBD1. V dropped 4 bases and J dropped 3; count of bases not matched to a gene: 6. The CDR3 totals 15 residues. Per germline, CDR1 LGHDT and CDR2 YNNKEL (reference sequence). CDR3 region: CASSRTTGGYYGYTF. The CDR3 DNA reads TGTGCCAGCAGCCGCACCACAGGGGGCTACTATGGCTACACCTTC.

This chain links TRBV4-1 with TRBJ1-4; 9 bases fit TRBD1. The CDR3 loop spans 16 amino acids. With V trimmed by 2 bases and J by 8 bases, 9 bases remained unmatched. Germline V CDR1 and CDR2: MGHRA, YSYEKL. CDR3 nucleotides: TGCGCCAGCAGCCAACCAACAGGGGGCGCGACCGAAAAACTGTTTTTT. This encodes CASSQPTGGATEKLFF.

V and J are TRBV7-2 and TRBJ2-1; perhaps TRBD2 as D (6 bases). V lost 3 bases, J lost 8 bases, and 17 bases lay in between. CDR1 and CDR2 from the germline V gene are SGHTA and FQGNSA. This CDR3 spans 15 amino acids. CDR3 loop: CASSLRRRVGDEQFF. CDR3 DNA: TGTGCCAGCAGCTTGCGAAGGAGGGTAGGCGATGAGCAGTTCTTC.